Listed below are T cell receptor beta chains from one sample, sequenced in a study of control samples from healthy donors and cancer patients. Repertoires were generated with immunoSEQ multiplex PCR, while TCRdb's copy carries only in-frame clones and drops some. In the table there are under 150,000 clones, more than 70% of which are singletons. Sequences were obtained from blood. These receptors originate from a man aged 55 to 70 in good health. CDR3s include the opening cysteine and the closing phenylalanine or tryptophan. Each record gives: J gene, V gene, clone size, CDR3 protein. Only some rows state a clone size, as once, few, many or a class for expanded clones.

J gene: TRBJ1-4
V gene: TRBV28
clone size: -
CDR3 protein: CASSVPGQGRGNEKLFF

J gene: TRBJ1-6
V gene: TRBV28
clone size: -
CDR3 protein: CASSLQGGYNSPLHF

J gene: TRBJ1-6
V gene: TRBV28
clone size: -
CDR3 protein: CASSPGDSPLHF

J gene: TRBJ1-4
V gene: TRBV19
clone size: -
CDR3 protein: CASSPGHGFNEKLFF

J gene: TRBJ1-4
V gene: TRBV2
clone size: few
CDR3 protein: CATQWGGVGEKLFF

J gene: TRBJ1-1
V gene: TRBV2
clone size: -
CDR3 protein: CASSFQGNGEAFF

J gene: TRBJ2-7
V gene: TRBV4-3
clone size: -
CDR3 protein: CASSLKAEPYEQYF

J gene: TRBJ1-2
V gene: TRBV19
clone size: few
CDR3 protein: CASSISAGGYGYTF

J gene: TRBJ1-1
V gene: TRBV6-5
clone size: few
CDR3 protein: CASSFLQGGEAFF

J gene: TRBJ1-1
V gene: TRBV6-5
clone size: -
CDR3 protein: CAIKGLGVTEAFF

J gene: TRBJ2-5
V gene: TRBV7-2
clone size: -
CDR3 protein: CASSLVGQSTQYF

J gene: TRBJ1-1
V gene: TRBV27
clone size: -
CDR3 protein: CASSPGPTKNTEAFF

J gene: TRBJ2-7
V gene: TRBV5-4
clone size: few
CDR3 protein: CASSLGQGEWYEQYF

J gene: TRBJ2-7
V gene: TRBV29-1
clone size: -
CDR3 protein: CSAQGQGNYEQYF

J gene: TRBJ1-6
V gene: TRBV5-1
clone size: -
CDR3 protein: CASSLIGQNSPLHF

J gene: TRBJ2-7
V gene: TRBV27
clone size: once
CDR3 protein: CASSGGMYEQYF

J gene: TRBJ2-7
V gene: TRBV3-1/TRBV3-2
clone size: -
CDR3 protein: CASNRTGGKVSYEQYF

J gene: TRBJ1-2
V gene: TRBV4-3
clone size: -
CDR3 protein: CASSQVGTGGASGGYTF

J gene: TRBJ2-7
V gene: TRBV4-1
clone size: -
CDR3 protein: CASSVRDTTYEQYF

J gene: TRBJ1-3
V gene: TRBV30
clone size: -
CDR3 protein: CAWKVQAGNTIYF